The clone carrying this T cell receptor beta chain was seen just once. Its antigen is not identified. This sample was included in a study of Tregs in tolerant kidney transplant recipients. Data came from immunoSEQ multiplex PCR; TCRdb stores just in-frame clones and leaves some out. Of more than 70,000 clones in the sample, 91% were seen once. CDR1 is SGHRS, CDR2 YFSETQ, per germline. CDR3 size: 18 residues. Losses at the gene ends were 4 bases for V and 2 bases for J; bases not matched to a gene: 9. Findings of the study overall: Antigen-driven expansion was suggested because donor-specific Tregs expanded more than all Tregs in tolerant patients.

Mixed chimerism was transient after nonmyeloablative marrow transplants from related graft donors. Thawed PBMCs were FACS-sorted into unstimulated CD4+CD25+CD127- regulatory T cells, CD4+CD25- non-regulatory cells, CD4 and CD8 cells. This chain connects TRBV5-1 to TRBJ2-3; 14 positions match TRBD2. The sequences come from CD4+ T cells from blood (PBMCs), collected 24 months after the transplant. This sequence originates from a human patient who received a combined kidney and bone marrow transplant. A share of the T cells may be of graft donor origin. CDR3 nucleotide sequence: TGCGCCAGCAGCCCAGGACTAGCGGGGGGCCTTTACACAGATACGCAGTATTTT. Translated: CASSPGLAGGLYTDTQYF.